This T cell receptor (beta chain) was profiled in a study of beta chain features in type 1 diabetes. Details on this clone: What it binds is not known.

There are 18 residues in the CDR3. Deletions cut 1 base from V and 10 bases from J, with 26 bases between. The germline V gene has CDR1 SGHAT and CDR2 FQNNGV. Study results and caveats: TCRB CDR3s from Type 1 diabetes patients were moderately but significantly shorter in all four CD4+ subsets.

cDNA synthesis used the whole RNA isolate, giving expressed TCRB sequences. Profiling relied on immunoSEQ multiplex PCR, and the TCRdb table lists in-frame clones only, not all of them. The table lists under 850,000 clones, about an eighth of them singletons, with 0.02% to 0.025% in the top ten. The sequencing sample was made of naive CD4+ T cells from blood. This receptor was identified in a man between 18 and 29 years old with type 1 diabetes. The gene calls are TRBV11-2 and TRBJ2-1; no firm D call. The CDR3 reads CASSLGRGGLSPVKEQFF. DNA for the CDR3: TGTGCCAGCAGCTTAGGTCGAGGTGGCCTGTCCCCCGTCAAGGAGCAGTTCTTC.